This T cell receptor beta chain derives from a study of identical twins. The junction had 7 bases not matched to a gene; V was cut back by 2 bases and J by 1 base. CDR3 length equals 16 residues. The germline V gene encodes CDR1 MDHEN and CDR2 SYDVKM. This clonotype occurred a few times. What it binds is not known. In TCRdb, the 5' RACE reads were re-called with MiXCR into one record per CDR3 protein. The sample has about 330,000 distinct CDR3 sequences, 9% to 15% seen once. Whole-study results and caveats: It was cross-sectional statistical analysis, not following the same donors, that the conclusions relied on.

The sample was also reused in another study, on yellow fever vaccine responses in identical twins.

The chain links TRBV28 to TRBJ1-1; 7 nucleotides agree with TRBD1. Sequenced input: CD8+ T cells sorted from blood. The sequence came from a woman younger than 30 in good health. In nucleotides, the CDR3 is TGTGCCAGCAGTTTACCCCCCGGGACAGAGAACACTGAAGCTTTCTTT. Protein sequence: CASSLPPGTENTEAFF.